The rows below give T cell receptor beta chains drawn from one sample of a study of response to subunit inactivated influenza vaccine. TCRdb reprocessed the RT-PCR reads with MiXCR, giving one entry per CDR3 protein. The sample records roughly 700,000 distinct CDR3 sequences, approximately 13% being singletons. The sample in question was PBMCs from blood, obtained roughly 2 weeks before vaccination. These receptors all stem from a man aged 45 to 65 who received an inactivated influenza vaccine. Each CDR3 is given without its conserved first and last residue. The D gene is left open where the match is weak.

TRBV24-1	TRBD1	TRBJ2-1	ATSDPTTGLQF
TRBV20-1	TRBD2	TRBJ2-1	SARDLKLAGGPREDEQF
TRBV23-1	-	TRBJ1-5	ASSPQGRGYSNQPQH
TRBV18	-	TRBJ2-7	ASSPTAYSSYEQY
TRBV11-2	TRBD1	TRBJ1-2	ASSPYRGGGYT
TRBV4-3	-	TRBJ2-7	ASSQDRGTGYEQY
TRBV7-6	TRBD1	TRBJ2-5	ASSSYPRGRLQETQY
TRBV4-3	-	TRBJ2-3	ASSHRGQGMADTQY
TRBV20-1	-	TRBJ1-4	SARVIGEEKLF
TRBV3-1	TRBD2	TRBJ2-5	ASSQPRLAGQETQY
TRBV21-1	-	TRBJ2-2	ASAIDRGHAGELF
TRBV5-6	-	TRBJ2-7	ASSLGLFGEQY
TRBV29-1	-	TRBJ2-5	SVARRASGGETQY
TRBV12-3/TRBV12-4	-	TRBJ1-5	ASSLGSGRSNQPQH
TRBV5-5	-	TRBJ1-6	ASSFRDNSPLH
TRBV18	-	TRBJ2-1	ASSPALEFEQF
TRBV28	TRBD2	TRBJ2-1	ASRSRGSGGPNSYNEQF
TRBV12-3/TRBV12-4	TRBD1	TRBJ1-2	ASTGAGTVYGYT
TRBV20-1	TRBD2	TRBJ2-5	SARGTSGRAGTQY
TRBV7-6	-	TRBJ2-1	ASSLSPGLDNEQF
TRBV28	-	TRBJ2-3	ATRGAWGDTQY
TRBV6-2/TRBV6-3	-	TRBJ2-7	ASSYGTSSTYEQY
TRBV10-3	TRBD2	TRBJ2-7	AISSLAGGGSSYEQY
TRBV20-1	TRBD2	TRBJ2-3	SARDYSGNQDTQY
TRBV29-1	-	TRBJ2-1	SVGGGRIHYNEQF
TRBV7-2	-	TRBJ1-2	ASSKMGVNYGYT
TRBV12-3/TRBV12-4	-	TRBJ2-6	ASTFRQYDGSGANVLT
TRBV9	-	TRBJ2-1	ASSGDRSSYNEQF
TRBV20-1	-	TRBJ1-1	SAKDANTEAF
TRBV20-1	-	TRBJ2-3	SADDRRSSTDTQY
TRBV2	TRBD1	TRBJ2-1	ASSENGGQVIGEQF
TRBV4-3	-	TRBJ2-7	ASSQGRRGIYEQY
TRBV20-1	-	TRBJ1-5	SARDGRNSNQPQH
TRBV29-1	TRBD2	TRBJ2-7	SVEERLAGTYEQY
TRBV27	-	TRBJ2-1	APPEEQF
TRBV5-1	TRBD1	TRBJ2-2	ASSPRTGSETGELF
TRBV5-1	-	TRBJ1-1	ASSERTVNTEAF
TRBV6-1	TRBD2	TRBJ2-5	ASTRSGGASETQY
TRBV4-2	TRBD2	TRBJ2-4	ASSPLAGGLVSKNIQY
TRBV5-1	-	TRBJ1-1	ASSLYRGGTEAF